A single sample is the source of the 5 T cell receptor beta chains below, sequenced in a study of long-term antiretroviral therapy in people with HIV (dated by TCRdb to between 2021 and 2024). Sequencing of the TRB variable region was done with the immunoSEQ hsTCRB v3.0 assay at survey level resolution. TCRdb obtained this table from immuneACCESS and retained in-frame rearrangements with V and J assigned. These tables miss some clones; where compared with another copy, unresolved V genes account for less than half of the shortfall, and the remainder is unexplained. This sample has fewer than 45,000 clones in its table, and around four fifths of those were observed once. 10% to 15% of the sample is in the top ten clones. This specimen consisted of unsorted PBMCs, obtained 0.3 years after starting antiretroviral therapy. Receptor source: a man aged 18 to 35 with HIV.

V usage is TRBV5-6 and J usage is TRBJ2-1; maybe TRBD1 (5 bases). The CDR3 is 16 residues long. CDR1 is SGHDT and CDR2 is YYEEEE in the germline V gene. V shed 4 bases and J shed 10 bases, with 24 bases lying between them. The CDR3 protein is CASSQGVVPSPSEQFF. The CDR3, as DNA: TGTGCCAGCAGCCAGGGTGTCGTACCCTCCCCCTCCGAGCAGTTCTTC.

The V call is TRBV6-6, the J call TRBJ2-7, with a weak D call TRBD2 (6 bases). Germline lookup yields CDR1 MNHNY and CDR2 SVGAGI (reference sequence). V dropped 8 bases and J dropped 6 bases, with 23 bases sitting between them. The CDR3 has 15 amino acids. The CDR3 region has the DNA TGTGCCAGCTCCTACGTCGGGTCGGGGGTTCCCGAGCAGTACTTC. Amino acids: CASSYVGSGVPEQYF.

The CDR3 coding sequence is TGTGCCAGCAGCTTGAGGCCCCGGACCCCTGGAAACACCATATATTTT. This codes for CASSLRPRTPGNTIYF. The chain joins TRBV5-4 to TRBJ1-3, with D unclear. Trimming took 1 base from V and 2 from J, leaving 13 bases between them. The CDR3 has 16 amino acids. Germline-derived CDR1 and CDR2 are SGHNT and YYREEE (reference sequence).

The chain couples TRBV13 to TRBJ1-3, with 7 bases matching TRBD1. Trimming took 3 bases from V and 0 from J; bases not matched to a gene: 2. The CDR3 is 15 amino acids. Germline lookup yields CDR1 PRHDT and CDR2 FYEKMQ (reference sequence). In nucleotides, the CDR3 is TGTGCCAGCAGCTTTAGGGGGCACTCTGGAAACACCATATATTTT. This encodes CASSFRGHSGNTIYF. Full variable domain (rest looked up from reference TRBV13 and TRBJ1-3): AAGVIQSPRHLIKEKRETATLKCYPIPRHDTVYWYQQGPGQDPQFLISFYEKMQSDKGSIPDRFSAQQFSDYHSELNMSSLELGDSALYFCASSFRGHSGNTIYFGEGSWLTVV.

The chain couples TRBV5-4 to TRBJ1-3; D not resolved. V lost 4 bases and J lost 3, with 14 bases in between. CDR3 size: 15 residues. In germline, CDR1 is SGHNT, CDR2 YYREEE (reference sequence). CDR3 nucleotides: TGTGCCAGCAGCCCGGCCTCAATGGGTGGAAACACCATATATTTT. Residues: CASSPASMGGNTIYF.